The rows below give T cell receptor beta chains drawn from one sample of a study of T cells in Graves' hyperthyroidism and ophthalmopathy. One entry per CDR3 protein, called by TCRdb with MiXCR from the multiplex PCR reads. The sample includes 500,000 to 650,000 distinct CDR3 sequences, about 20% of them seen just once. Sequenced sample: blood. The receptors here all came from a man aged 40-55 years with Graves' ophthalmopathy. CDR3s include the opening cysteine and the closing phenylalanine or tryptophan. D genes are given only for firm matches. Expanded clones get a size class; other rows say once, few or many, or leave the size out.

CASSSGLGELFF TGCGCCAGCAGCTCAGGGCTCGGGGAGCTGTTTTTT . TRBJ2-2 . TRBV4-3
CAIRTGVYGYTF TGTGCCATCCGGACAGGGGTCTATGGCTACACCTTC TRBD1 TRBJ1-2 . TRBV7-2
CASSYEQGAYEQYF TGTGCCAGCAGTTACGAACAGGGAGCCTACGAGCAGTACTTC . TRBJ2-7 few TRBV6-2/TRBV6-3
CASSQQPSGAVMDTQYF TGCGCCAGCAGCCAACAACCTAGCGGAGCTGTCATGGATACGCAGTATTTT TRBD2 TRBJ2-3 many TRBV5-1
CAWNRDLITAEAFF TGTGCCTGGAACCGGGACCTGATAACCGCTGAAGCTTTCTTT . TRBJ1-1 . TRBV30
CASSHSLVPGNEQYF TGTGCCAGCAGCCATTCGCTCGTCCCGGGCAACGAGCAGTACTTC . TRBJ2-7 few TRBV11-2
CASSFKQGSGNTIYF TGTGCCAGCAGCTTTAAACAGGGGTCTGGAAACACCATATATTTT TRBD1 TRBJ1-3 few TRBV7-2
CATSDPGTGSYEQYF TGTGCCACCAGTGATCCCGGGACAGGGAGCTACGAGCAGTACTTC TRBD1 TRBJ2-7 once TRBV24-1
CASSPMAPDTQYF TGTGCCAGCAGCCCCATGGCCCCAGATACGCAGTATTTT . TRBJ2-3 many TRBV3-1
CASSEFLGGLLGSGELFF TGTGCCAGCAGTGAATTCCTGGGGGGCCTACTAGGTAGCGGGGAGCTGTTTTTT . TRBJ2-2 many TRBV2
CASSLLDTYEQYF TGTGCCAGCAGTTTACTTGATACCTACGAGCAGTACTTC . TRBJ2-7 many TRBV11-1
CASSPILSGANVLTF TGTGCCAGCAGTCCCATTCTGTCTGGGGCCAACGTCCTGACTTTC . TRBJ2-6 . TRBV6-1
CSVVGSSGANVLTF TGCAGCGTTGTTGGGAGCTCTGGGGCCAACGTCCTGACTTTC . TRBJ2-6 . TRBV29-1
CASSIVGAAARLGYTF TGTGCCAGTAGTATAGTAGGGGCAGCTGCCCGCCTCGGCTACACCTTC . TRBJ1-2 few TRBV19
CASSTSGWGRGTYEQYF TGTGCCAGCAGTACCTCAGGTTGGGGGAGGGGGACCTACGAGCAGTACTTC . TRBJ2-7 many TRBV28
CASSIWTSGSQNEQFF TGTGCCAGCAGCATCTGGACTAGCGGGAGTCAGAATGAGCAGTTCTTC TRBD2 TRBJ2-1 many TRBV28
CASIGVRNEQYF TGTGCCAGCATAGGGGTACGCAACGAGCAGTACTTC . TRBJ2-7 few TRBV28
CASSDRRALDTQYF TGTGCCAGCAGTGATCGGCGGGCTCTAGATACGCAGTATTTT . TRBJ2-3 many TRBV2
CASRGDDFYNEQFF TGCGCCAGCAGGGGGGACGACTTCTACAATGAGCAGTTCTTC . TRBJ2-1 . TRBV5-1
CAWSEGGWGGYTF TGTGCCTGGAGTGAAGGGGGCTGGGGCGGCTACACCTTC TRBD1 TRBJ1-2 few TRBV30
CASSYASGAVPGNEQFF TGTGCCAGCAGTTATGCTAGCGGGGCCGTCCCTGGGAATGAGCAGTTCTTC TRBD2 TRBJ2-1 many TRBV6-2/TRBV6-3
CASSLANRGRGYGYTF TGTGCCAGCAGCTTGGCAAACAGGGGGCGCGGCTATGGCTACACCTTC TRBD1 TRBJ1-2 many TRBV7-9
CASSPGTSNQPQHF TGTGCCAGCTCACCAGGGACATCCAATCAGCCCCAGCATTTT . TRBJ1-5 many TRBV18
CSVEEGAGELFF TGCAGCGTTGAAGAAGGTGCCGGGGAGCTGTTTTTT . TRBJ2-2 few TRBV29-1
CASRGLAGGFNEQFF TGTGCCAGCAGGGGTTTAGCGGGGGGGTTCAATGAGCAGTTCTTC TRBD2 TRBJ2-1 few TRBV12-3/TRBV12-4
CASRQTGFSYEQYF TGTGCCAGCAGACAAACAGGGTTCTCCTACGAGCAGTACTTC . TRBJ2-7 many TRBV28
CASSRRGAYGYTF TGCGCCAGCAGCCGGAGGGGGGCCTATGGCTACACCTTC . TRBJ1-2 few TRBV5-1
CASSLYGTQNIQYF TGTGCCAGCAGCTTGTACGGGACTCAAAACATTCAGTACTTC . TRBJ2-4 . TRBV7-3
CASSGRGPGKNIQYF TGTGCCAGCAGTGGGCGGGGGCCAGGCAAAAACATTCAGTACTTC . TRBJ2-4 many TRBV28
CASSFGLAGSSYNEQFF TGTGCCAGCAGCTTCGGTTTGGCGGGAAGCTCCTACAATGAGCAGTTCTTC . TRBJ2-1 many TRBV7-2
CASSLGGDSSPLHF TGTGCCAGCAGCTTAGGGGGGGACAGTTCACCCCTCCACTTT TRBD1 TRBJ1-6 . TRBV7-8
CASSLVEKMDTQYF TGTGCCAGCAGCCTCGTGGAAAAAATGGATACGCAGTATTTT . TRBJ2-3 few TRBV5-6
CASNLGLSTDTQYF TGTGCCAGTAACCTGGGGCTTAGCACAGATACGCAGTATTTT . TRBJ2-3 . TRBV19
CASSLEAAGGAEGTDTQYF TGTGCCAGCAGCTTAGAGGCGGCAGGGGGCGCGGAGGGCACAGATACGCAGTATTTT TRBD1 TRBJ2-3 many TRBV7-8
CAWSPHTGYNTEAFF TGTGCCTGGAGCCCCCATACAGGATATAACACTGAAGCTTTCTTT . TRBJ1-1 many TRBV30
CASSLGLRGSGNEQFF TGTGCCAGCAGCTTAGGCTTGCGCGGGAGTGGTAATGAGCAGTTCTTC TRBD2 TRBJ2-1 many TRBV11-3
CASSFLPGQGDEKLFF TGCGCCAGCAGCTTTTTACCGGGACAGGGAGATGAAAAACTGTTTTTT TRBD1 TRBJ1-4 once TRBV5-1
CASSPSSKDTQYF TGTGCCAGCAGCCCCTCCTCTAAGGATACGCAGTATTTT . TRBJ2-3 few TRBV7-9
CASSEVPGAGNEQFF TGCGCCAGCAGTGAGGTCCCGGGGGCTGGCAATGAGCAGTTCTTC . TRBJ2-1 few TRBV10-2
CASSVDRDSDSYEQYF TGTGCCAGCAGCGTAGATCGGGACAGCGACTCCTACGAGCAGTACTTC TRBD1 TRBJ2-7 few TRBV9
CASSLEAGGSYNEQFF TGTGCCAGCAGTTTGGAAGCGGGAGGTTCCTACAATGAGCAGTTCTTC TRBD2 TRBJ2-1 few TRBV28
CASSFPDNYNGYTF TGCGCCAGCAGCTTCCCGGATAACTATAATGGCTACACCTTC . TRBJ1-2 . TRBV5-1
CAWIPILTSEVTQYF TGTGCCTGGATCCCAATATTGACTTCCGAGGTGACCCAGTACTTC . TRBJ2-5 many TRBV30
CASSEPAGATDTQYF TGTGCCAGCAGTGAGCCAGCGGGGGCTACAGATACGCAGTATTTT TRBD2 TRBJ2-3 many TRBV2
CASSPRDRGRMNTEAFF TGTGCCAGCAGCCCCCGGGACAGGGGACGGATGAACACTGAAGCTTTCTTT TRBD1 TRBJ1-1 many TRBV11-2
CASSEMDCIPLIFLVYGYTF TGCGCCAGCAGTGAGATGGACTGCATCCCGTTAATTTTCCTGGTCTATGGCTACACCTTC . TRBJ1-2 few TRBV10-2
CASSLQGRGNQPQHF TGTGCCAGCAGCCTACAGGGAAGAGGTAATCAGCCCCAGCATTTT . TRBJ1-5 . TRBV28
CATSETERVRTEAFF TGTGCCACCAGTGAGACCGAACGGGTCCGAACTGAAGCTTTCTTT . TRBJ1-1 . TRBV24-1
CASSYAARNEQFF TGTGCCAGCAGTTACGCTGCCAGGAATGAGCAGTTCTTC . TRBJ2-1 many TRBV6-2/TRBV6-3